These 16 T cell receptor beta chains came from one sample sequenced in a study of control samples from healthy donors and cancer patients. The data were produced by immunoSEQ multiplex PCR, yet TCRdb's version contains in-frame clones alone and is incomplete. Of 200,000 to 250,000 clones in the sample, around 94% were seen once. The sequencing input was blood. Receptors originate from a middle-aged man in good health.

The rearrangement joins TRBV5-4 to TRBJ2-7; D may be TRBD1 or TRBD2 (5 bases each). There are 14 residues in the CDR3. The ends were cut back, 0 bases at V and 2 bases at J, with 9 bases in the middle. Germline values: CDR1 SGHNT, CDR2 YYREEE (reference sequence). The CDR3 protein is CASSLAGTPYEQYV. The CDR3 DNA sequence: TGTGCCAGCAGCTTGGCCGGGACCCCCTACGAGCAGTACGTC.

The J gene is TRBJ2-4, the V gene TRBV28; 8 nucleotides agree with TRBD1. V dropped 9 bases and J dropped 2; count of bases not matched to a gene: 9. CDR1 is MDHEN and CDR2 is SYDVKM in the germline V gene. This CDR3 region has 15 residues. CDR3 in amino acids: CASQGAGRSKNIQYF. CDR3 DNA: TGTGCCAGTCAGGGGGCGGGCCGGTCCAAAAACATTCAGTACTTC. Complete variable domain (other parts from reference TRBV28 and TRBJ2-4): DVKVTQSSRYLVKRTGEKVFLECVQDMDHENMFWYRQDPGLGLRLIYFSYDVKMKEKGDIPEGYSVSREKKERFSLILESASTNQTSMYLCASQGAGRSKNIQYFGAGTRLSVL.

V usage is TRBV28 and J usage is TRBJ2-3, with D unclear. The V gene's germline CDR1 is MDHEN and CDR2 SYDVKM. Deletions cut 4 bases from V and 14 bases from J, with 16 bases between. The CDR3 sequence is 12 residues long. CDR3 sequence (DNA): TGTGCCAGCAGTTCCCCCACTGAGAACGCGTATTTT. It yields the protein CASSSPTENAYF.

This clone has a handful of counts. DNA of the CDR3: TGCGCCAGCAGTGGCCCCGACACTGAAGCTTTCTTT. Protein product: CASSGPDTEAFF. This chain connects TRBV10-1 to TRBJ1-1; D gene unclear. CDR3 length: 12 residues. The V gene's germline CDR1 is WNHNN and CDR2 SYGVQD (reference sequence). The V end was cut by 4 bases, the J end by 3 bases, with 6 bases between.

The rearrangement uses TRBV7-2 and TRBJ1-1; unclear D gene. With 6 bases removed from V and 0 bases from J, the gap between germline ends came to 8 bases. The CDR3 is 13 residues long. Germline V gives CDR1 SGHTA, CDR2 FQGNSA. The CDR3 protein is CASRTSLNTEAFF. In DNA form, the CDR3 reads TGTGCCAGCAGGACTAGCTTGAACACTGAAGCTTTCTTT.

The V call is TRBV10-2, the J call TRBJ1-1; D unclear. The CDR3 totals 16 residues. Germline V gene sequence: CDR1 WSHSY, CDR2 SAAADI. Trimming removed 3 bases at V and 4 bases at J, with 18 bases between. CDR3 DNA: TGCGCCAGCAGTGATCCAATAAGGGCTACGGGCACTGAAGCTTTCTTT. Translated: CASSDPIRATGTEAFF.

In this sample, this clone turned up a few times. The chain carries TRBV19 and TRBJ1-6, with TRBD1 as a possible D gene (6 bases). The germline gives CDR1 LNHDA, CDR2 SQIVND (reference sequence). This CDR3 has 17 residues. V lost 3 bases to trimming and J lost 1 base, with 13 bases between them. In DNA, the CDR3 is TGTGCCAGTAGTATGGTGGCAGGGGAATCCTATAATTCACCCCTCCACTTT. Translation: CASSMVAGESYNSPLHF.

This CDR3 is CASSHWDRQETQYF. CDR3 DNA sequence: TGTGCCAGCAGCCACTGGGACAGGCAAGAGACCCAGTACTTC. This chain links TRBV3-1 (or the pseudogene TRBV3-2) with TRBJ2-5; 8 bases are shared with TRBD1. Trimming at V came to 3 bases and at J to 2 bases, leaving 2 bases not matched to a gene. The germline CDR1 and CDR2 sequences are LGHDT and YNNKEL (reference sequence). The CDR3 sequence is 14 residues long.

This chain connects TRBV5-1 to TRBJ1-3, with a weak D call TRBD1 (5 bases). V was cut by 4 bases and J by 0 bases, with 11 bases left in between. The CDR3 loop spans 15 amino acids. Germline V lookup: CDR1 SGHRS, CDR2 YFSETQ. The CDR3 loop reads CASSRDPPSGNTIYF. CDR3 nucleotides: TGCGCCAGCAGCCGGGACCCCCCCTCTGGAAACACCATATATTTT.

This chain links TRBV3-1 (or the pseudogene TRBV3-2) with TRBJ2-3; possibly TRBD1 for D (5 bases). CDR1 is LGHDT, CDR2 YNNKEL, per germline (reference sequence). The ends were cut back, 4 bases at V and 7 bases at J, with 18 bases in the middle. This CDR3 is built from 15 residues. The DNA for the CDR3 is TGTGCCAGCAGCCCTTCCGGCGCCAGGGAACATACGCAGTATTTT. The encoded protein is CASSPSGAREHTQYF.

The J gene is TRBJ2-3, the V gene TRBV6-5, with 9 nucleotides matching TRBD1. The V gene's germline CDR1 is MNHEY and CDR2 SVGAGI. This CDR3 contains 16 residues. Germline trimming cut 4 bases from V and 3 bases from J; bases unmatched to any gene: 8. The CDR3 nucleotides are TGTGCCAGCAGTTTAGAGAACAGGGGGCGGACAGATACGCAGTATTTT. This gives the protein CASSLENRGRTDTQYF.

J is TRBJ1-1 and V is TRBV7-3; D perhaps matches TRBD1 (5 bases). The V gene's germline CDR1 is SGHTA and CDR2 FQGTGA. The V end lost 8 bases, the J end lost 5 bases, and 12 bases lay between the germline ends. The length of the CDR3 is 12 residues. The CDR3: CASRDSKTEAFF. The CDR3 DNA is TGTGCCAGCCGGGACTCGAAGACTGAAGCTTTCTTT. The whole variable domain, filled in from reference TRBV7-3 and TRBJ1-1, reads GAGVSQTPSNKVTEKGKYVELRCDPISGHTALYWYRQSLGQGPEFLIYFQGTGAADDSGLPNDRFFAVRPEGSVSTLKIQRTERGDSAVYLCASRDSKTEAFFGQGTRLTVV.

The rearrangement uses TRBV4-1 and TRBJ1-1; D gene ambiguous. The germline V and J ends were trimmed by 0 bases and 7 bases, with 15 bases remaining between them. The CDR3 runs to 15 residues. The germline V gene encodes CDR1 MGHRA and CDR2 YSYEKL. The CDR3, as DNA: TGCGCCAGCAGCCAAGATAATCCCTTTTTAGGTGAAGCTTTCTTT. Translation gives CASSQDNPFLGEAFF.

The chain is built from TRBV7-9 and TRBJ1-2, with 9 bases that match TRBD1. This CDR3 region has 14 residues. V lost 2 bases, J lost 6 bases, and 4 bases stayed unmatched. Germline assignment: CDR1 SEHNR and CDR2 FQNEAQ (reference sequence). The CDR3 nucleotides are TGTGCCAGCAGCTTAATACAGGGGGCGGATGGCTACACCTTC. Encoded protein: CASSLIQGADGYTF.

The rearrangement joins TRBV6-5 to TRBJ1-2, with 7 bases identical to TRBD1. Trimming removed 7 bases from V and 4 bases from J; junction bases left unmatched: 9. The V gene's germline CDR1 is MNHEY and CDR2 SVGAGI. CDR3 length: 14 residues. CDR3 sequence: CASTRGQGSYGYTF. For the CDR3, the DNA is TGTGCCAGCACGAGGGGGCAGGGGTCCTATGGCTACACCTTC.

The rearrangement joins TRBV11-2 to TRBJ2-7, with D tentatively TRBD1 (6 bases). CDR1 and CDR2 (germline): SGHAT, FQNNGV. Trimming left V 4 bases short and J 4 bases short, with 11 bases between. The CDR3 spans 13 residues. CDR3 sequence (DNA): TGTGCCAGCAGCTCCAGACAGGTGTACGAGCAGTACGTC. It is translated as CASSSRQVYEQYV.